This TCR beta chain was found in a study of T cell responses to AZD1222 COVID-19 vaccine. Study as a whole: Second doses that came at about 4 or about 12 weeks were put together. Study-wide results and limits: There were mostly white British donors and more females than males, and clonal diversity was possibly underestimated.

The table came from immunoSEQ multiplex PCR; TCRdb's copy has only in-frame clones and leaves some out. The table includes over 150,000 clones, roughly 92% detected once. A remark on this clone: The target antigen is unknown.

The sequence came from an adult in good health. The source material was peripheral blood, sampled on day 0 of AZD1222 vaccination.

CDR3 sequence (DNA): TGCGCCAGCAGCTCACGCGCGGAGCAGTTCTTC. Amino acid sequence: CASSSRAEQFF. The rearrangement uses TRBV5-1 and TRBJ2-1, with D unresolved. V was clipped by 3 bases and J by 10 bases, with 8 bases between them. The CDR3 totals 11 residues. Germline loops: CDR1 SGHRS, CDR2 YFSETQ.